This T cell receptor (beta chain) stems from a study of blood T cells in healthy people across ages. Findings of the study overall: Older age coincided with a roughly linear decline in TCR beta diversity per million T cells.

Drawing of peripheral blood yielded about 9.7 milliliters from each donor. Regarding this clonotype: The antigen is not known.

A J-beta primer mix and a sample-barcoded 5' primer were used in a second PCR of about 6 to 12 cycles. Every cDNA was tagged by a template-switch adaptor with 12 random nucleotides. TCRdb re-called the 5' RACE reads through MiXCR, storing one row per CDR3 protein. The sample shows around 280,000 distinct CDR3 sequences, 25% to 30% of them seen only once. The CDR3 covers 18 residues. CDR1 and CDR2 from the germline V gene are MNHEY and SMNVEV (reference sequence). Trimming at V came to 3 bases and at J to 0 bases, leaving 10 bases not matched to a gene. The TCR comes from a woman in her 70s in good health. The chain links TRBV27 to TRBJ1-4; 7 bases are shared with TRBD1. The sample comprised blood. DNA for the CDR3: TGTGCCAGCAGTTTCCGACAGGGCCAGACTACAACTAATGAAAAACTGTTTTTT. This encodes CASSFRQGQTTTNEKLFF.